This record covers a single T cell receptor beta chain. Trimming took off 5 bases at V and 1 base at J, with 18 bases between the two ends. CDR3 size: 17 residues. Germline values: CDR1 LNHDA, CDR2 SQIVND (reference sequence). The data derive from a study of T cell changes during pregnancy in multiple sclerosis. Produced via immunoSEQ multiplex PCR; TCRdb's table is partial and in-frame only. The sample has approximately 33,000 clones; around 90% are singletons. The chain links TRBV19 to TRBJ1-5; D not resolved. The sample consisted of CD4+ T cells from peripheral blood mononuclear cells, taken after pregnancy. The sequence was collected from a female donor with multiple sclerosis, enrolled in a pregnancy study. CDR3 nucleotide sequence: TGTGCCAGTAGTCTGACCCGACTGGGCGGGAGCAATCAGCCCCAGCATTTT. This gives the protein CASSLTRLGGSNQPQHF.